This T cell receptor beta chain was captured in a study of blood T cell repertoires in COVID-19. Whole-study context: Acute-phase and convalescent COVID-19 samples originated in the United States, Italy and Spain. In each case, the material was cDNA or gDNA derived from T cells, B-cell-depleted T cells, or PBMCs.

The trim removed 0 bases at V and 0 bases at J, leaving 2 bases unmatched. Germline CDR1 SGDLS, CDR2 YYNGEE. The CDR3 sequence is 18 residues long. How the authors handled the data: Cell counts per sample came from amplifying reference gene primers. Repertoires were generated with immunoSEQ multiplex PCR, while TCRdb's copy carries only in-frame clones and drops some. V, J and clone size reflect that table, while D and trimming were determined from the DNA. The data contain about 86,000 clones, approximately 83% of them singletons. The gene calls are TRBV9 and TRBJ2-2; the match to TRBD2 covers 13 bases. The clonotype was recovered from a woman aged 80 or older with active or convalescent COVID-19. The sample was peripheral blood. The CDR3: CASSVGLAGGANTGELFF. The DNA of the CDR3 is TGTGCCAGCAGCGTAGGACTAGCGGGGGGAGCGAACACCGGGGAGCTGTTTTTT.